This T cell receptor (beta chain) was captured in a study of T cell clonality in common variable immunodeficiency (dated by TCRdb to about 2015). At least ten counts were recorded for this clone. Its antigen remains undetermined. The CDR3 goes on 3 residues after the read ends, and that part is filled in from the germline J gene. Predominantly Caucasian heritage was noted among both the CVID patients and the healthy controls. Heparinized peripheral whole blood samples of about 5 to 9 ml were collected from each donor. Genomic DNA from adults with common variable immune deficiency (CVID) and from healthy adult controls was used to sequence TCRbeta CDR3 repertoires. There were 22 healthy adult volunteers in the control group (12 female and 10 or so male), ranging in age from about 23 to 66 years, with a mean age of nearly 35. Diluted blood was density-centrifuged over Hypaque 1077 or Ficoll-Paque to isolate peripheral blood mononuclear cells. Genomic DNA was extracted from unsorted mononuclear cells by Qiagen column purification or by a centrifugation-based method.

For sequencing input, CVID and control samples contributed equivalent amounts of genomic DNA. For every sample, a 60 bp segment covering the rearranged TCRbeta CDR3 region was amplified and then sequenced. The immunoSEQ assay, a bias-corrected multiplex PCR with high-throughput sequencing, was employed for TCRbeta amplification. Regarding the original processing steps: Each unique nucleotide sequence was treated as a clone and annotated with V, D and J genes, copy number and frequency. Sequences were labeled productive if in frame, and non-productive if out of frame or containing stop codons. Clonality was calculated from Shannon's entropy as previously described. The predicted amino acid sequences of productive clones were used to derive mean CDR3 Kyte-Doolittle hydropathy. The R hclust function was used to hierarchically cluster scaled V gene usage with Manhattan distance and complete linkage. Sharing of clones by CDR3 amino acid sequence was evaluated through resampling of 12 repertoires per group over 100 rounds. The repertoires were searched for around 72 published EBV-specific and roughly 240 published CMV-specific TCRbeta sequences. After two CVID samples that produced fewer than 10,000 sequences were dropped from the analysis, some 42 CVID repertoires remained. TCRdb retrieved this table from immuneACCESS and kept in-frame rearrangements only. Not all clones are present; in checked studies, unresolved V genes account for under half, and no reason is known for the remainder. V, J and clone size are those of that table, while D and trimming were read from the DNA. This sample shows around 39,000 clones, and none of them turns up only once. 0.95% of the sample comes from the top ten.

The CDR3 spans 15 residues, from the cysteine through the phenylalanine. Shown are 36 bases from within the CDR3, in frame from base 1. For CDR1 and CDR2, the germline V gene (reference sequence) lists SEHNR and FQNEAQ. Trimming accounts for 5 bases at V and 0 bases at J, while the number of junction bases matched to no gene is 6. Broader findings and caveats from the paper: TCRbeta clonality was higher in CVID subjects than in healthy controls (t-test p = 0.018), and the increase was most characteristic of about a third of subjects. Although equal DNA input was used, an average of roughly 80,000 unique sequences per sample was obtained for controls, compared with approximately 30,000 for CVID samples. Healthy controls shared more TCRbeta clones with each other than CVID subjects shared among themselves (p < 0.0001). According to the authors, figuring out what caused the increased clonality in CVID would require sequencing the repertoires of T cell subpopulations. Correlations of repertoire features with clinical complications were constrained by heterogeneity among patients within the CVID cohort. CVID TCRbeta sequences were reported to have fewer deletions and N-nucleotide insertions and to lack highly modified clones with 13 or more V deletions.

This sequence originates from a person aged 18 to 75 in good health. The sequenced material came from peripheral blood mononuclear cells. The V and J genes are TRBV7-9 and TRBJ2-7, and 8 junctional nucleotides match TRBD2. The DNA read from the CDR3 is TGTGCCAGCAGCACTTCCGGGACTAGCTCCTACGAG. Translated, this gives CASSTSGTSSYE. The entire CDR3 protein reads CASSTSGTSSYEQYF.